This TCR beta chain was found in a study of blood T cell repertoires in COVID-19. Study-level background: Material from acute and convalescent COVID-19 was sourced from the United States, Italy and Spain. Sources were T cells, B-cell-depleted T cells, or PBMCs; the material itself was cDNA or gDNA.

Clones were read by immunoSEQ multiplex PCR, and TCRdb kept only the in-frame ones, dropping some. The profile shows about 73,000 clones, about 86% of them singletons. The CDR3 sequence is 13 residues long. Germline V lookup: CDR1 LNHDA, CDR2 SQIVND (reference sequence). The germline V and J ends were trimmed by 10 bases and 7 bases, with 16 bases remaining between them. The source is a human donor in a cohort sampled during active COVID-19. The V and J genes are TRBV19 and TRBJ2-2; D possibly corresponds to TRBD2 (6 bases). Sequencing was performed on peripheral blood. The CDR3, as DNA: TGTGCCACTCGTCGGGGGTTTGGCGGGGAGCTGTTTTTT. Amino acid sequence: CATRRGFGGELFF.